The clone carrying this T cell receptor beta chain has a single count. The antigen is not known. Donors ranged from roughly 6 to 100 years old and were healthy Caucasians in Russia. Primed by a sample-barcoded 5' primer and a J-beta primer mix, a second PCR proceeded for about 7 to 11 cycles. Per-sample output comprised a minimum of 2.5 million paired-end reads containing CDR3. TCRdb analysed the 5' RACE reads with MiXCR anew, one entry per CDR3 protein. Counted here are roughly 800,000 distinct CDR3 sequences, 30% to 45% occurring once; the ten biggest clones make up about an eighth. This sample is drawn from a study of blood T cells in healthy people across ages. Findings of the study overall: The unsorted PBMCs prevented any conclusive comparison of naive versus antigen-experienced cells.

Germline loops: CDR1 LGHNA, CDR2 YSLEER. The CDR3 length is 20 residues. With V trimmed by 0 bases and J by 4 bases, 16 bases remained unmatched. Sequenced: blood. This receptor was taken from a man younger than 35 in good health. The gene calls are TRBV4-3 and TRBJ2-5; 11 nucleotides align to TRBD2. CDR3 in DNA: TGCGCCAGCAGCCAAGATGGGGGGGGACTAGCGGACAGGGGACGAGAGACCCAGTACTTC. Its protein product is CASSQDGGGLADRGRETQYF.